The present entry profiles one T cell receptor beta chain with its context. Its antigen is still unknown. Produced via immunoSEQ multiplex PCR; TCRdb's table is partial and in-frame only. The sample holds 50,000 or so clones, 80% to 90% seen once. The cohort excluded patients with autoimmune disease history or systemic immunosuppression. The data were taken from a study of OX40 agonist ivuxolimab in advanced cancers. Overall study context: The dose-escalation cohort was over 65% male, with a mean age of around 60 years, ranging about 23 to 79.

Study-level findings and limits: At doses 0.1 to 3.0 mg/kg, CD4+ and CD8+ clones expanded.

The CDR3 has 13 amino acids. Germline assignment: CDR1 LNHDA and CDR2 SQIVND (reference sequence). V dropped 5 bases and J dropped 6; count of bases not matched to a gene: 6. This TCR was recovered from an adult with an advanced solid tumor such as melanoma, head and neck, liver or kidney cancer. The sequences come from CD4+ or CD8+ T cells sorted from blood, collected in a trial of the OX40 agonist ivuxolimab. This sequence joins TRBV19 and TRBJ1-1; 7 positions match TRBD1. For the CDR3, the DNA is TGTGCCAGTAGTGCCGACAGGGTTGCTGAAGCTTTCTTT. Protein: CASSADRVAEAFF.